What follows is one T cell receptor (beta chain) and its context. Its specificity is unknown. The sample belongs to a study of Ad26.COV2.S vaccination and SARS-CoV-2 variants. General study results and limits: It was found that vaccine and placebo recipients had similar non-spike TCR breadth. There was a possibility that the TCR breadth and depth analyses underestimated total T cell responses. Placebo recipients trailed vaccine recipients in spike-specific TCR breadth.

TCRdb keeps only in-frame clones here, not all; method: immunoSEQ multiplex PCR. The data hold about 350,000 clones, with about 91% observed a single time. Germline-derived CDR1 and CDR2 are KGHSH and LQKENI. V dropped 2 bases and J dropped 6; count of bases not matched to a gene: 3. The CDR3 contains 13 residues. V is TRBV18 and J is TRBJ2-7, with 8 bases that match TRBD2. Source: peripheral blood, taken after recovery from COVID-19. This clonotype was sampled from a human donor who had recovered from COVID-19. The CDR3 sequence: CASSPETSVEQYF. The CDR3 DNA sequence: TGTGCCAGCTCACCAGAGACTAGCGTCGAGCAGTACTTC.